This note documents a single TCR beta chain sequence. TCRdb's copy holds only in-frame clones and misses some; the assay was immunoSEQ multiplex PCR. The data show hundreds of thousands of clones, around 89% seen once. CDR3 length: 16 residues. Deletions cut 1 base from V and 4 bases from J, with 14 bases between. CDR1 is SGHRS and CDR2 is YFSETQ in the germline V gene. These data belong to a study of blood T cell repertoires in COVID-19. The clonotype was recovered from a man aged 25 to 45 who had recovered from COVID-19. The chain links TRBV5-1 to TRBJ2-2; D possibly corresponds to TRBD2 (6 bases). Sequenced sample: PBMCs or T cells enriched from blood (not recorded which). CDR3 sequence (DNA): TGCGCCAGCAGCTTGAGCATTTCTAGCGTCACCGGGGAGCTGTTTTTT. Its protein product is CASSLSISSVTGELFF.